Listed here are 14 T cell receptor beta chains from one sample, sequenced in a study of OX40 agonist ivuxolimab in advanced cancers. The data were produced by immunoSEQ multiplex PCR, yet TCRdb's version contains in-frame clones alone and is incomplete. The data show tens of thousands of clones, around 84% seen once. The sample was CD4+ or CD8+ T cells sorted from blood, taken in a trial of the OX40 agonist ivuxolimab. The receptors derive from an adult with an advanced solid tumor such as melanoma, head and neck, liver or kidney cancer.

This chain connects TRBV27 to TRBJ2-7; 7 bases agree with TRBD2. Trimming took 3 bases from V and 6 from J; bases not matched to a gene: 8. CDR1 is MNHEY and CDR2 is SMNVEV in the germline V gene (reference sequence). The CDR3 has 14 amino acids. The CDR3 here is CASSFGGGGSEQYF. DNA of the CDR3: TGTGCCAGCAGTTTTGGCGGCGGGGGAAGCGAGCAGTACTTC.

The CDR3: CASSARLGETGELFF. The DNA of the CDR3 is TGTGCCAGCAGCGCCAGACTAGGGGAGACCGGGGAGCTGTTTTTT. The V call is TRBV7-2, the J call TRBJ2-2, with a possible D match to TRBD2 (6 bases). The V and J ends lost 5 bases and 5 bases respectively, with 15 bases between them. CDR1 is SGHTA and CDR2 is FQGNSA in the germline V gene. CDR3 length: 15 amino acids.

The J gene is TRBJ2-3, the V gene TRBV11-1; TRBD2 matches 9 bases. The V gene's germline CDR1 is SGHAT and CDR2 FQDESV (reference sequence). The CDR3 is 14 amino acids. Losses at the gene ends were 1 base for V and 6 bases for J; bases not matched to a gene: 2. The CDR3 DNA sequence: TGTGCCAGCAGCTTAGATCTAGCGGGGGATACGCAGTATTTT. Protein product: CASSLDLAGDTQYF.

The genes are TRBV11-2 and TRBJ2-7, with 9 bases lining up with TRBD2. The CDR3 is 18 amino acids. Germline V gives CDR1 SGHAT, CDR2 FQNNGV. V dropped 0 bases and J dropped 4; count of bases not matched to a gene: 13. CDR3 residues: CASSLDGSAGGYEYEQYF. The CDR3 DNA sequence: TGTGCCAGCAGCTTAGATGGAAGCGCGGGGGGGTACGAGTACGAGCAGTACTTC.

The gene calls are TRBV5-8 and TRBJ1-4, with TRBD1 matching 8 bases. Germline CDR1 SGHTS, CDR2 YDEGEE. This CDR3 comprises 15 residues. Trimming took 4 bases from V and 7 from J; bases not matched to a gene: 9. CDR3 DNA: TGTGCCAGCAGCCAAGGACAGGGTAGAGGTGAAAAACTGTTTTTT. Protein product: CASSQGQGRGEKLFF. Full variable domain (remainder filled in from reference TRBV5-8 and TRBJ1-4): EAGVTQSPTHLIKTRGQQATLRCSPISGHTSVYWYQQALGLGLQFLLWYDEGEERNRGNFPPRFSGRQFPNYSSELNVNALELEDSALYLCASSQGQGRGEKLFFGSGTQLSVL.

This sequence joins TRBV4-3 and TRBJ2-7, with 7 nucleotides matching TRBD2. The CDR3 covers 15 residues. V shed 7 bases, J shed 2 bases, and the junction held 11 bases outside the gene matches. From germline, CDR1 is LGHNA and CDR2 YSLEER. The CDR3 coding sequence is TGCGCCAGCACGCTCTCGACTAGCTCCCCCTACGAGCAGTACTTC. Encoded protein: CASTLSTSSPYEQYF.

This CDR3 is CASSSHSSYGYTF. CDR3 sequence (DNA): TGTGCCAGCAGCTCACATTCTAGCTATGGCTACACCTTC. The chain uses TRBV11-1 and TRBJ1-2; D not certain. This CDR3 has 13 residues. V lost 4 bases to trimming and J lost 4 bases, with 10 bases between them. The V gene's germline CDR1 is SGHAT and CDR2 FQDESV (reference sequence). Using reference TRBV11-1 and TRBJ1-2 for the parts outside the CDR3, the full variable domain is EAEVAQSPRYKITEKSQAVAFWCDPISGHATLYWYRQILGQGPELLVQFQDESVVDDSQLPKDRFSAERLKGVDSTLKIQPAELGDSAMYLCASSSHSSYGYTFGSGTRLTVV.

The chain has TRBV6-5 and TRBJ1-1; D is unresolved. V was shortened by 0 bases and J by 5 bases, with 7 bases between the two germline ends. Germline V gene lookup returns CDR1 MNHEY and CDR2 SVGAGI. This CDR3 has 13 residues. CDR3: CASSYSKGTEAFF. CDR3 DNA: TGTGCCAGCAGTTACTCGAAAGGGACTGAAGCTTTCTTT.

The V and J genes are TRBV7-3 and TRBJ2-1; 9 nucleotides align to TRBD1. The CDR3 totals 16 residues. CDR1 and CDR2 (germline): SGHTA, FQGTGA. Unmatched junction bases numbered 5, after V lost 2 bases and J lost 3 bases. In nucleotides, the CDR3 is TGTGCCAGCAGCTTATCTGGGGGACAGGGCTACAATGAGCAGTTCTTC. Translating gives CASSLSGGQGYNEQFF.

The gene calls are TRBV5-5 and TRBJ1-2; 7 positions agree with TRBD1. V was clipped by 0 bases and J by 3 bases; unmatched bases: 2. This CDR3 has 14 residues. Germline loops: CDR1 SGHKS, CDR2 YYEKEE (reference sequence). The CDR3 region is CASSLAGGHYGYTF. The CDR3 nucleotides are TGTGCCAGCAGCTTGGCAGGGGGACACTATGGCTACACCTTC.

This chain links TRBV7-2 with TRBJ2-2; a weak D match, TRBD1 (6 bases). Germline V gives CDR1 SGHTA, CDR2 FQGNSA. The V and J ends lost 5 bases and 7 bases respectively, with 20 bases between them. The CDR3 has 16 amino acids. DNA for the CDR3: TGTGCCAGCAGCCTTAGGATGGACAGCTGGGGCGGGGAGCTGTTTTTT. Translation gives CASSLRMDSWGGELFF.

The rearrangement joins TRBV10-3 to TRBJ1-1; D uncertain. The CDR3 length is 14 residues. The ends were cut back, 3 bases at V and 0 bases at J, with 8 bases in the middle. The V gene's germline CDR1 is ENHRY and CDR2 SYGVKD. As DNA, the CDR3 is TGTGCCATCAGTGACGGACTGATGAACACTGAAGCTTTCTTT. This gives the protein CAISDGLMNTEAFF.

The gene calls are TRBV19 and TRBJ2-1, with TRBD2 matching 8 bases. The CDR3 is 15 amino acids. Germline V lookup: CDR1 LNHDA, CDR2 SQIVND (reference sequence). V lost 1 base, J lost 2 bases, and 1 base stayed unmatched. DNA of the CDR3: TGTGCCAGTAGTATAGTAGCGGGGACCTACAATGAGCAGTTCTTC. Amino acids: CASSIVAGTYNEQFF.

This chain links TRBV15 with TRBJ1-5; D is perhaps TRBD1 (5 bases). There are 18 residues in the CDR3. Per germline, CDR1 LNHNV and CDR2 YYDKDF (reference sequence). With 7 bases removed from V and 5 bases from J, the gap between germline ends came to 27 bases. The CDR3 here is CATTRAGWGETPYQPQHF. In DNA, the CDR3 is TGTGCCACCACTAGAGCAGGGTGGGGGGAGACCCCTTATCAGCCCCAGCATTTT.